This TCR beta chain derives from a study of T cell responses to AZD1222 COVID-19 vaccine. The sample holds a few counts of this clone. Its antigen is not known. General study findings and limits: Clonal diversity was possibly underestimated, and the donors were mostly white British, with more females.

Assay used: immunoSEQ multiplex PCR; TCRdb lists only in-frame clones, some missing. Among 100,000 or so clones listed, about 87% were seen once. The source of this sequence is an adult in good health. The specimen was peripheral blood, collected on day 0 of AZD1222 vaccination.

The CDR3 DNA reads TGTGCCAGCAGCGCCACCCTGGCGGCTGAAGCTTTCTTT. Protein sequence: CASSATLAAEAFF. The chain couples TRBV5-6 to TRBJ1-1; no definite D call. The CDR3 spans 13 residues. Looked up from germline, CDR1 is SGHDT and CDR2 is YYEEEE. V dropped 4 bases and J dropped 6 bases, with 13 bases sitting between them.